These T cell receptor beta chains were read from a single sample in a study of blood T cell repertoires in COVID-19. Profiled with immunoSEQ multiplex PCR; TCRdb holds only in-frame clones, not every one. This table has some 83,000 clones, 80% appearing once. The sample consisted of peripheral blood. These receptors were obtained from a man aged 55 to 70 with active or convalescent COVID-19. The CDR3 runs from the conserved cysteine through the conserved F or W. Fields, in order: V gene, J gene, clone size, D gene, CDR3 DNA, CDR3 protein. D genes are given only for firm matches. Size is omitted from some rows. Given values are once, few, many or a class for expanded clones.

v_call: TRBV7-2
j_call: TRBJ2-7
clone_size: -
d_call: TRBD1
cdr3_nt: TGTGCCAGCAGCCGCCTCGGGACAGGGGTCCGCGAGCAGTACTTC
cdr3_aa: CASSRLGTGVREQYF

v_call: TRBV12-3/TRBV12-4
j_call: TRBJ2-7
clone_size: -
d_call: -
cdr3_nt: TGTGCCAGCAGCATCAGCCATCGGGAGATGAGGTACTTC
cdr3_aa: CASSISHREMRYF

v_call: TRBV3-1/TRBV3-2
j_call: TRBJ1-2
clone_size: once
d_call: -
cdr3_nt: TGTGCCAGCAGCCACGGGGGAAACGGCTACACCTTC
cdr3_aa: CASSHGGNGYTF

v_call: TRBV7-2
j_call: TRBJ1-5
clone_size: -
d_call: TRBD1
cdr3_nt: TGTGCCAGCAGCTTAGCGAGTCAGGGGGGTCAGCCCCAGCATTTT
cdr3_aa: CASSLASQGGQPQHF

v_call: TRBV6-5
j_call: TRBJ1-2
clone_size: -
d_call: -
cdr3_nt: TGTGCCAGCAGTCCAACGGGGAGCTCCTATGGCTACACCTTC
cdr3_aa: CASSPTGSSYGYTF

v_call: TRBV5-1
j_call: TRBJ2-6
clone_size: once
d_call: TRBD1
cdr3_nt: TGCGCCAGCAGCTTCAGGGACAGTCCCTCTGGGGCCAACGTCCTGACTTTC
cdr3_aa: CASSFRDSPSGANVLTF

v_call: TRBV25-1
j_call: TRBJ1-2
clone_size: few
d_call: TRBD1
cdr3_nt: TGTGCCAGCAGTGACCCGACAGGGGCAAGCTATGGCTACACCTTC
cdr3_aa: CASSDPTGASYGYTF

v_call: TRBV5-6
j_call: TRBJ2-7
clone_size: -
d_call: -
cdr3_nt: TGTGCCAGCAGCCGCCTTCCAGGGGTAGGTGACGAGCAGTACTTC
cdr3_aa: CASSRLPGVGDEQYF

v_call: TRBV24-1
j_call: TRBJ2-2
clone_size: once
d_call: TRBD1
cdr3_nt: TGTACCACCAAGCAGGGGGCCGCCGGGGAGCTGTTTTTT
cdr3_aa: CTTKQGAAGELFF

v_call: TRBV4-1
j_call: TRBJ1-4
clone_size: -
d_call: TRBD1
cdr3_nt: TGCGCCAGCAGCCTGTTGGACAGGGGGGAAACACTGTTTTTT
cdr3_aa: CASSLLDRGETLFF

v_call: TRBV7-6
j_call: TRBJ2-2
clone_size: -
d_call: -
cdr3_nt: TGTGCCAGCAGCTTAGGGTCTCTAGCCGACACCGGGGAGCTGTTTTTT
cdr3_aa: CASSLGSLADTGELFF

v_call: TRBV21-1
j_call: TRBJ2-4
clone_size: -
d_call: -
cdr3_nt: TGTGCCAGCAGCAAGGCGGGGGGGACAGGAGGCTTTCTAGCCAAAAACATTCAGTACTTC
cdr3_aa: CASSKAGGTGGFLAKNIQYF

v_call: TRBV4-3
j_call: TRBJ2-3
clone_size: -
d_call: TRBD2
cdr3_nt: TGCGCCAGCAGCCAAGGGTTGACTAGCGGGGCCACAGATACGCAGTATTTT
cdr3_aa: CASSQGLTSGATDTQYF

v_call: TRBV7-2
j_call: TRBJ2-7
clone_size: -
d_call: -
cdr3_nt: TGTGCCAGCAGCTTATCCGGGGGTCACTACGAGCAGTACTTC
cdr3_aa: CASSLSGGHYEQYF

v_call: TRBV21-1
j_call: TRBJ2-1
clone_size: -
d_call: -
cdr3_nt: TGTGCCAGCAGCAAGAAAGGGGGGGCCTACAATGAGCAGTTCTTC
cdr3_aa: CASSKKGGAYNEQFF

v_call: TRBV3-1/TRBV3-2
j_call: TRBJ2-7
clone_size: -
d_call: TRBD2
cdr3_nt: TGTGCCAGCAGCCAAAGTCGTAGCGGGGGGGCCTACGAGCAGTACTTC
cdr3_aa: CASSQSRSGGAYEQYF

v_call: TRBV7-2
j_call: TRBJ2-3
clone_size: -
d_call: TRBD2
cdr3_nt: TGTGCCAGCAGCTTACCGTTGGTAGCGGGGTGGGATACGCAGTATTTT
cdr3_aa: CASSLPLVAGWDTQYF

v_call: TRBV12-2
j_call: TRBJ2-6
clone_size: -
d_call: -
cdr3_nt: TGTGCAAGTCGAGGGGCTGGGGCCAACGTCCTGACTTTC
cdr3_aa: CASRGAGANVLTF

v_call: TRBV21-1
j_call: TRBJ2-7
clone_size: -
d_call: -
cdr3_nt: TGTGCCAGCAGCACTACAGGGTGGTCCTACGAGCAGTACTTC
cdr3_aa: CASSTTGWSYEQYF

v_call: TRBV30
j_call: TRBJ2-7
clone_size: -
d_call: TRBD2
cdr3_nt: TGTGCCTGGAGTCCAGGACTAGCGGGCCTAAGAACCTACGAGCAGTACTTC
cdr3_aa: CAWSPGLAGLRTYEQYF

v_call: TRBV7-8
j_call: TRBJ2-7
clone_size: -
d_call: TRBD1
cdr3_nt: TGTGCCAGCAAAAATGGGACAGTATCCTACGAGCAGTACTTC
cdr3_aa: CASKNGTVSYEQYF

v_call: TRBV2
j_call: TRBJ2-2
clone_size: -
d_call: -
cdr3_nt: TGTGCCAGCAGTGCGGAGCAGGGCAATGCCGGGGAGCTGTTTTTT
cdr3_aa: CASSAEQGNAGELFF

v_call: TRBV5-4
j_call: TRBJ1-6
clone_size: -
d_call: -
cdr3_nt: TGTGCCAGCAGGAATGCGTCGGGCTATAATTCACCCCTCCACTTT
cdr3_aa: CASRNASGYNSPLHF

v_call: TRBV27
j_call: TRBJ2-7
clone_size: -
d_call: -
cdr3_nt: TGTGCCAGCAGTTTAAAAGGCGCGGGACAGTTCTACGAGCAGTACTTC
cdr3_aa: CASSLKGAGQFYEQYF

v_call: TRBV18
j_call: TRBJ2-3
clone_size: -
d_call: TRBD2
cdr3_nt: TGTGCCAGCTCACCGACGACTAGCGGGGGGGTGGATACGCAGTATTTT
cdr3_aa: CASSPTTSGGVDTQYF

v_call: TRBV12-3/TRBV12-4
j_call: TRBJ2-5
clone_size: -
d_call: TRBD1
cdr3_nt: TGTGCCAGCACCACAGGGGGGGAGACCCAGTACTTC
cdr3_aa: CASTTGGETQYF

v_call: TRBV30
j_call: TRBJ1-4
clone_size: -
d_call: -
cdr3_nt: TGTGCCTGGAGTTGGAGGAGGTGGGAGATTAATGAAAAACTGTTTTTT
cdr3_aa: CAWSWRRWEINEKLFF

v_call: TRBV7-2
j_call: TRBJ2-5
clone_size: few
d_call: -
cdr3_nt: TGTGCCAGCAGCTCCCGACCGGGACTGGGGCAAGAGACCCAGTACTTC
cdr3_aa: CASSSRPGLGQETQYF

v_call: TRBV10-3
j_call: TRBJ1-4
clone_size: -
d_call: TRBD1
cdr3_nt: TGTGCCATCAGTCCTGGGGACAGCTCTAATGAAAAACTGTTTTTT
cdr3_aa: CAISPGDSSNEKLFF

v_call: TRBV6-5
j_call: TRBJ1-2
clone_size: -
d_call: TRBD1
cdr3_nt: TGTGCCAGCAGTTCGCGGACAGGGTCAGGCCTTGGCTACACCTTC
cdr3_aa: CASSSRTGSGLGYTF

v_call: TRBV5-4
j_call: TRBJ1-6
clone_size: -
d_call: TRBD1
cdr3_nt: TGTGCCAGCCGCCAGATGGGACAGGCGTATAATTCACCCCTCCACTTT
cdr3_aa: CASRQMGQAYNSPLHF